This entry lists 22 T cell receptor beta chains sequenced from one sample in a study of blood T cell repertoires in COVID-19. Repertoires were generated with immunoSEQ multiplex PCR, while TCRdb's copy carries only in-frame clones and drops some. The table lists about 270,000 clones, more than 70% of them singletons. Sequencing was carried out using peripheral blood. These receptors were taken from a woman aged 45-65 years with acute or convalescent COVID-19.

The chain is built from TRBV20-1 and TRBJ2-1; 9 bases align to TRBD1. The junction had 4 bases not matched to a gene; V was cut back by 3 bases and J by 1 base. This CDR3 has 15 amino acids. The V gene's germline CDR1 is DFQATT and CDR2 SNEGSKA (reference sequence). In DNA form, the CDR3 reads TGCAGTGCTAGTGGGGGACAGGGTTCCTACAATGAGCAGTTCTTC. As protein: CSASGGQGSYNEQFF.

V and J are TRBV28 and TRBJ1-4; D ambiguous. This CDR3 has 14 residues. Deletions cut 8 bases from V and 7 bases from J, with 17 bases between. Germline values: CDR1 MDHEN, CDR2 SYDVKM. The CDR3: CASANHAGREKLFF. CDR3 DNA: TGTGCCAGCGCAAACCACGCGGGCCGTGAAAAACTGTTTTTT.

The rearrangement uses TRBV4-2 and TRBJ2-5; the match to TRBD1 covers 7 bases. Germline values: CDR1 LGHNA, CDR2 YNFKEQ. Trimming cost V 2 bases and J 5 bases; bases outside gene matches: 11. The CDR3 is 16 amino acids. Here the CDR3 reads CASSQNVRGMWETQYF. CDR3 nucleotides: TGTGCCAGCAGCCAAAATGTCAGGGGGATGTGGGAGACCCAGTACTTC.

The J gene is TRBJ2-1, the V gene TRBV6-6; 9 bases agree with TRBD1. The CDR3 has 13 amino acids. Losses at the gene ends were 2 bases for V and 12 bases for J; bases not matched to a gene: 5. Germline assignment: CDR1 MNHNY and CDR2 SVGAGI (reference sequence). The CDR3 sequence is CASSYIEGQGQFF. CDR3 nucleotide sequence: TGTGCCAGCAGTTACATAGAGGGACAGGGGCAGTTCTTC.

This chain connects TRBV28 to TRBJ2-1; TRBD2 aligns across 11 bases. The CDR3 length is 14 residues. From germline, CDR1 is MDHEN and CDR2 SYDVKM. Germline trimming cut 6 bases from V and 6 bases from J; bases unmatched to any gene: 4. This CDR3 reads CASSVAGGPNEQFF. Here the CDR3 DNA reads TGTGCCAGCAGCGTAGCGGGAGGGCCCAATGAGCAGTTCTTC.

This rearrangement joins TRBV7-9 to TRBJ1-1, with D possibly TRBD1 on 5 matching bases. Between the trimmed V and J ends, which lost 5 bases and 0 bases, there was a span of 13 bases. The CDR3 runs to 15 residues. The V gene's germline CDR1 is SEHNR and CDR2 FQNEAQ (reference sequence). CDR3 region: CASSGPRDLNTEAFF. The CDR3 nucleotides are TGTGCCAGCAGCGGCCCTCGGGACTTGAACACTGAAGCTTTCTTT. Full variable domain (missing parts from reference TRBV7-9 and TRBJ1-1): DTGVSQNPRHKITKRGQNVTFRCDPISEHNRLYWYRQTLGQGPEFLTYFQNEAQLEKSRLLSDRFSAERPKGSFSTLEIQRTEQGDSAMYLCASSGPRDLNTEAFFGQGTRLTVV.

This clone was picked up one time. This CDR3 is CASSLRGYEQYF. The CDR3 bases are TGTGCCAGCAGCCTAAGAGGCTACGAGCAGTACTTC. J is TRBJ2-7 and V is TRBV7-9, with D unresolved. Trimming left V 5 bases short and J 3 bases short, with 8 bases between. Germline CDR1 is SEHNR and CDR2 is FQNEAQ (reference sequence). The length of the CDR3 is 12 residues.

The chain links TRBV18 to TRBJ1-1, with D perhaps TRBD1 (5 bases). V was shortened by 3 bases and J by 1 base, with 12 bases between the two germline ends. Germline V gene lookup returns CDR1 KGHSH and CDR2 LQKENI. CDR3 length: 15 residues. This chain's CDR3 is CASSPFGGGNTEAFF. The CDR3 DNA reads TGTGCCAGCTCACCTTTTGGGGGGGGGAACACTGAAGCTTTCTTT.

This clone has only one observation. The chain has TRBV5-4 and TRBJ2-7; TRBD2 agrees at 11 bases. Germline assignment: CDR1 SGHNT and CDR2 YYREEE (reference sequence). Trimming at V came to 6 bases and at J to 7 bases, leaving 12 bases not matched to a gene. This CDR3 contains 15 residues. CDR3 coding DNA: TGTGCCAGCACCCTCCAACTAGCGGGAGATGGTGAGCAGTACTTC. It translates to CASTLQLAGDGEQYF.

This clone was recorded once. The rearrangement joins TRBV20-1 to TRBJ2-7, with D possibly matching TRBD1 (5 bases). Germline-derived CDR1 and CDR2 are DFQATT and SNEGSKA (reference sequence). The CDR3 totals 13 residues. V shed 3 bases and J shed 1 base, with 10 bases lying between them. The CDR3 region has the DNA TGCAGTGCTAGTCCAGGGCTGTCCTACGAGCAGTACTTC. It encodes CSASPGLSYEQYF.

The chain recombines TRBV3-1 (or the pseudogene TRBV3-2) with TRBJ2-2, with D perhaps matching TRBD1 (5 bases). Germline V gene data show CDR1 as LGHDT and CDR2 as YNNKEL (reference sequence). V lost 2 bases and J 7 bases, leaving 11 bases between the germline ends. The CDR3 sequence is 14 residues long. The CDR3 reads CASSQQGRGGELFF. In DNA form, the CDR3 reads TGTGCCAGCAGCCAACAGGGTCGAGGCGGGGAGCTGTTTTTT.

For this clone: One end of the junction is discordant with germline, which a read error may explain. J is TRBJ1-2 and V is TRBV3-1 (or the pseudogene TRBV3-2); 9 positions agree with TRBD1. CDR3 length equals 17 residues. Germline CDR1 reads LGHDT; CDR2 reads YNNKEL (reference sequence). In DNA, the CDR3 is TGTGCCAGCAGCGAAGACCCGACGGGACAGGGCGACTATGGCTACACCTTC. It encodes CASSEDPTGQGDYGYTF.

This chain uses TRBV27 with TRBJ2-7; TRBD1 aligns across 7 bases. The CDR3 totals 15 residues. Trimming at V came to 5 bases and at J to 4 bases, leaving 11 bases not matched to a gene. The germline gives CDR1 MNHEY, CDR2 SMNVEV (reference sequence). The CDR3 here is CASSITDRVDYEQYF. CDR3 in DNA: TGTGCCAGCAGTATCACAGACAGGGTTGATTACGAGCAGTACTTC.

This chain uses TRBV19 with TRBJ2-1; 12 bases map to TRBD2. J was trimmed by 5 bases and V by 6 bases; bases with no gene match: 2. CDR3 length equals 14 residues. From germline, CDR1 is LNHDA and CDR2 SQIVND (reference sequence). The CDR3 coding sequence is TGTGCCAGTAGAGGACTAGCGGGGAACAATGAGCAGTTCTTC. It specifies CASRGLAGNNEQFF.

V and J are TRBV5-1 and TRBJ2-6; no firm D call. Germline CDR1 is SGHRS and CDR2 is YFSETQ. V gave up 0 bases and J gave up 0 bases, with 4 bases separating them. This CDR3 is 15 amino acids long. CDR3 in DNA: TGCGCCAGCAGCTTGGTCGGCTCTGGGGCCAACGTCCTGACTTTC. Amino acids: CASSLVGSGANVLTF.

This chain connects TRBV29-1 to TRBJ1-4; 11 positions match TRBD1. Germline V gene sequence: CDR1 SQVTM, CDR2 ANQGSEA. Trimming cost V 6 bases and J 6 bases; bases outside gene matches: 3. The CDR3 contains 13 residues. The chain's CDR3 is CSVWTGGDEKLFF. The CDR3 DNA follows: TGCAGCGTCTGGACAGGGGGCGATGAAAAACTGTTTTTT.

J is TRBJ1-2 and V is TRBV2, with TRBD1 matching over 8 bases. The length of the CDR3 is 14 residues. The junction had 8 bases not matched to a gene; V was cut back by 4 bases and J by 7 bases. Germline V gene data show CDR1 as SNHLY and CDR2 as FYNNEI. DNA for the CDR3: TGTGCCAGCAGTGTTACAGGGGGTACGCGTGGCTACACCTTC. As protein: CASSVTGGTRGYTF.

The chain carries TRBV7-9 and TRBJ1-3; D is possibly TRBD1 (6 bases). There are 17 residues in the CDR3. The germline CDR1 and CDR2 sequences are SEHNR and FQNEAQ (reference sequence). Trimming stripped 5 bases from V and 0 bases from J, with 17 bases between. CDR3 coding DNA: TGTGCCAGCAGCCCGCCGAGCGGGGGGCTCTCTGGAAACACCATATATTTT. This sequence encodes CASSPPSGGLSGNTIYF.

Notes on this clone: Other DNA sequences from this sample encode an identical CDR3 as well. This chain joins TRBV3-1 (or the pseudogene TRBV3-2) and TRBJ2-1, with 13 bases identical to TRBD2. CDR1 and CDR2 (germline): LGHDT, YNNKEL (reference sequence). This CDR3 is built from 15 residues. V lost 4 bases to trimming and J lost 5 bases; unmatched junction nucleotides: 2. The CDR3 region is CASSLGLAGNNEQFF. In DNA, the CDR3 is TGTGCCAGCAGCCTGGGACTAGCGGGAAACAATGAGCAGTTCTTC.

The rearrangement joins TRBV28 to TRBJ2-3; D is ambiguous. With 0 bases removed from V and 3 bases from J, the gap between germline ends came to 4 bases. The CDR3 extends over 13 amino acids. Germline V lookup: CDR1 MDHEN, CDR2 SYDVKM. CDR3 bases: TGTGCCAGCAGTTTATGGGAGACAGATACGCAGTATTTT. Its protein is CASSLWETDTQYF.

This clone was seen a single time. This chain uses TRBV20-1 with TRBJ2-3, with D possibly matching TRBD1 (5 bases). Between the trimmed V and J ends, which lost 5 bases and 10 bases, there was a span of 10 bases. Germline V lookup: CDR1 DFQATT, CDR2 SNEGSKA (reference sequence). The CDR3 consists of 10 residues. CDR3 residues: CSASGNPQYF. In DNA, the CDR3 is TGCAGTGCTTCAGGGAATCCGCAGTATTTT.

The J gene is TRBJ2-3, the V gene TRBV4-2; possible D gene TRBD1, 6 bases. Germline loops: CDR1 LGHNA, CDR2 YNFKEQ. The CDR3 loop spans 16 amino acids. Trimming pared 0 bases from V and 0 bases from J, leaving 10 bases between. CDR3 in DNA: TGTGCCAGCAGCCAAGATCAGGGGTATAGCACAGATACGCAGTATTTT. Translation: CASSQDQGYSTDTQYF.